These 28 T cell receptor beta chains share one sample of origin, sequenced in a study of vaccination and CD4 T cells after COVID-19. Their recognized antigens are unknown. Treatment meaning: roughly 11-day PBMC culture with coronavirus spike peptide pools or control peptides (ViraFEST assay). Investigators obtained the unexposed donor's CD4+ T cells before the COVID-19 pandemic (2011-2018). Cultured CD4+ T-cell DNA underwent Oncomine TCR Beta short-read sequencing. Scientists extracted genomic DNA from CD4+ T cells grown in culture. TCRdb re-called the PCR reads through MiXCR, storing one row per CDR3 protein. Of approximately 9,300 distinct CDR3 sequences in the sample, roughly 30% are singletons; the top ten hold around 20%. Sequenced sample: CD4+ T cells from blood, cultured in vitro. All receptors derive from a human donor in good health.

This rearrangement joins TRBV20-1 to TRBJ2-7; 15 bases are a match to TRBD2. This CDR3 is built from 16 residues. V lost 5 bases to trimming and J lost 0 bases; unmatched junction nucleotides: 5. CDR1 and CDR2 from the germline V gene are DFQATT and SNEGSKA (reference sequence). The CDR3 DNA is TGCAGTGCTCCGGGACTAGCGGGAGGTTACTCCTACGAGCAGTACTTC. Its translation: CSAPGLAGGYSYEQYF.

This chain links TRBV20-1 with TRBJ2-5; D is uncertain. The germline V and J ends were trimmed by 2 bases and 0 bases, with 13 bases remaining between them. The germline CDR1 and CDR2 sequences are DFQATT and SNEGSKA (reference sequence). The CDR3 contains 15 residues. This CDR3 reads CSARRVTEYQETQYF. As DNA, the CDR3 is TGCAGTGCTAGAAGAGTCACAGAGTACCAAGAGACCCAGTACTTC.

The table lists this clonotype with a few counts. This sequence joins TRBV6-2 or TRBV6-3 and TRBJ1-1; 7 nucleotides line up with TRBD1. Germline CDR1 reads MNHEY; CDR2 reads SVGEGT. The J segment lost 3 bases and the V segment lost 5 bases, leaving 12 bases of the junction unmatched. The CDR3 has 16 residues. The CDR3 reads CASSPTSGGGDTEAFF. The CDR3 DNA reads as TGTGCCAGCAGTCCAACTTCAGGGGGAGGGGACACTGAAGCTTTCTTT.

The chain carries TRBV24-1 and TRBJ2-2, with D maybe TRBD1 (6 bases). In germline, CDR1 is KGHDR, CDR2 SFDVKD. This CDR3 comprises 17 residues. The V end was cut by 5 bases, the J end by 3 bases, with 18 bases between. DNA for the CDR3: TGTGCCACCAGTGCCTGGACAGTGGATTCGTACACCGGGGAGCTGTTTTTT. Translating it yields CATSAWTVDSYTGELFF.

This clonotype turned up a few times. CDR3 sequence (DNA): TGTGCCAGCAGGCCCGGACTTGAGGATGGGGCCAACGTCCTGACTTTC. It codes for CASRPGLEDGANVLTF. This sequence joins TRBV7-3 and TRBJ2-6; D might be TRBD2 (5 bases). Trimming removed 6 bases at V and 3 bases at J, with 15 bases between. This CDR3 is 16 amino acids long. Germline assignment: CDR1 SGHTA and CDR2 FQGTGA.

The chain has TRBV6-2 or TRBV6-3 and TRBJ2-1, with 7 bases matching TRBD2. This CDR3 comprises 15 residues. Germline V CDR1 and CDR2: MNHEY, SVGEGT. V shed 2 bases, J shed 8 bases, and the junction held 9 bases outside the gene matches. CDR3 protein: CASSYAGLEMDEQFF. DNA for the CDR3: TGTGCCAGCAGTTACGCCGGACTAGAGATGGATGAGCAGTTCTTC.

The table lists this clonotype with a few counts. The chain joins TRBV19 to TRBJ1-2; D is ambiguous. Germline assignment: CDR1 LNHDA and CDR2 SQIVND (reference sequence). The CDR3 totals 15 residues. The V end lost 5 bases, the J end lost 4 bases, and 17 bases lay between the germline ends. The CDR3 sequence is CASSADSTLIYGYTF. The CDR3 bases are TGTGCCAGTAGTGCGGACTCTACGCTGATCTATGGCTACACCTTC.

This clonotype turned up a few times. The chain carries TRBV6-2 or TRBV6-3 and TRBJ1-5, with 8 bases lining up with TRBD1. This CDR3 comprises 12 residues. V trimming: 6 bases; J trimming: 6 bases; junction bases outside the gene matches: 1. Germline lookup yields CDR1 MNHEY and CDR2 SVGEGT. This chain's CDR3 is CASSTGGQPQHF. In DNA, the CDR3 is TGTGCCAGCAGCACAGGGGGTCAGCCCCAGCATTTT.

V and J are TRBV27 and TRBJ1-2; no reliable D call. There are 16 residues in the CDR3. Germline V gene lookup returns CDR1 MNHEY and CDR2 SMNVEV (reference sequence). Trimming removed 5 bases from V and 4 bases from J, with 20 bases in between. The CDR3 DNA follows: TGTGCCAGCAGTCCAAAATCCATTACACTATTCTATGGCTACACCTTC. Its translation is CASSPKSITLFYGYTF.

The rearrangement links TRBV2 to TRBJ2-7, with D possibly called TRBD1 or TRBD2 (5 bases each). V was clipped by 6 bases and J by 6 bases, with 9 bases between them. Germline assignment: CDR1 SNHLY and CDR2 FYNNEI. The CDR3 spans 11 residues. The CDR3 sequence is CASRGTREQYF. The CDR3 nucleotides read TGTGCCAGCAGAGGGACCCGCGAGCAGTACTTC.

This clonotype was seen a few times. The CDR3 DNA sequence: TGTGCCAGCAGCTTAGTACAGGGGGCGGTCACTGAAGCTTTCTTT. As protein: CASSLVQGAVTEAFF. V gene TRBV7-2 combines with J gene TRBJ1-1; 9 positions match TRBD1. The CDR3 contains 15 residues. Germline lookup yields CDR1 SGHTA and CDR2 FQGNSA. The V segment lost 1 base and the J segment 4 bases; nucleotides outside the gene matches: 4.

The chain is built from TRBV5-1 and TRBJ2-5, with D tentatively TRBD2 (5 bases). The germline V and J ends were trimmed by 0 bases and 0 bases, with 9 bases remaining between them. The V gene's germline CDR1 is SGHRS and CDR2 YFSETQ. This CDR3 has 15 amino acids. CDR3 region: CASSLAGSHQETQYF. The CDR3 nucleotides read TGCGCCAGCAGCTTGGCGGGATCACACCAAGAGACCCAGTACTTC.

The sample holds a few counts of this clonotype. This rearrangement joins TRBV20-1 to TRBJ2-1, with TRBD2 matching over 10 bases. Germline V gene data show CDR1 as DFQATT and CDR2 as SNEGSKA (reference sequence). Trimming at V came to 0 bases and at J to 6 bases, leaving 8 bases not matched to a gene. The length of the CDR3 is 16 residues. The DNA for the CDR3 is TGCAGTGCTAGAGATCCGCGACTAGCGGGCCGCAATGAGCAGTTCTTC. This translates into CSARDPRLAGRNEQFF.

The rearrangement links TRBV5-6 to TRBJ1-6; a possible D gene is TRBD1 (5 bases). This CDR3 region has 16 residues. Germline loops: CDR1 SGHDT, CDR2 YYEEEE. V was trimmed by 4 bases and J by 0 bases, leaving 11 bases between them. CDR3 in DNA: TGTGCCAGCAGCAACAGGCCCAGCTCCTATAATTCACCCCTCCACTTT. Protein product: CASSNRPSSYNSPLHF.

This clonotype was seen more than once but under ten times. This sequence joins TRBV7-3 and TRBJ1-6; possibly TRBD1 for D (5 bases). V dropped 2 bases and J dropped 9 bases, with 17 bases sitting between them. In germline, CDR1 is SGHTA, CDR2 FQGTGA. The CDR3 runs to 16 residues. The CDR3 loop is CASSLAGPSNGSPLHF. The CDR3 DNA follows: TGTGCCAGCAGCTTAGCGGGACCCTCGAATGGTTCACCCCTCCACTTT.

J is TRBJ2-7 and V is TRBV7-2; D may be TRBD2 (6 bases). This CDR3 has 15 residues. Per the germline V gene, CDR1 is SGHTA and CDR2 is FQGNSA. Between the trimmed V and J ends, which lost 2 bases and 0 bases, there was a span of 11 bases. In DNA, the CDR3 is TGTGCCAGCAGCTTATGGGAGGCCACCTCCTACGAGCAGTACTTC. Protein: CASSLWEATSYEQYF.

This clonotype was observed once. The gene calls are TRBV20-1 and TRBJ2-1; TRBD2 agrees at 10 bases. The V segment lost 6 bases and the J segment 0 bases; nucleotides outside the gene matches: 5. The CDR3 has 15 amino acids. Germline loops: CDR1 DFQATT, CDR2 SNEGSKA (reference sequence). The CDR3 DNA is TGCAGTGCAATAAGCGGGAGGGCCTCCTACAATGAGCAGTTCTTC. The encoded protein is CSAISGRASYNEQFF.

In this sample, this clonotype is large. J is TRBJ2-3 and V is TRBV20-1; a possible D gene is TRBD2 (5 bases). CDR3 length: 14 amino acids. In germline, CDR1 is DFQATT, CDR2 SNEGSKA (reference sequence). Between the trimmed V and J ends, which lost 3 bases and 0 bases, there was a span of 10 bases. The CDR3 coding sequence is TGCAGTGCTAGGTTAGGAGGCAGCACAGATACGCAGTATTTT. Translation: CSARLGGSTDTQYF.

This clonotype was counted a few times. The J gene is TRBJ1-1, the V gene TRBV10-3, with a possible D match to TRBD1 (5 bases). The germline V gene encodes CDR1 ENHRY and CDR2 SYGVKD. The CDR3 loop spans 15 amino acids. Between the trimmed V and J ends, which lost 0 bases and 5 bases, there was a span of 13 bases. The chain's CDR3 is CAISESGGLVTEAFF. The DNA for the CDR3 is TGTGCCATCAGTGAGTCGGGGGGACTTGTTACTGAAGCTTTCTTT.

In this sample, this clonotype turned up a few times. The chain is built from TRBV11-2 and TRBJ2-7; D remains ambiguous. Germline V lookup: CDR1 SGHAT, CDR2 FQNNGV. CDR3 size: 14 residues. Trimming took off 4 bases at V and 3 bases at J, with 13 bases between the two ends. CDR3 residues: CASSSYLAIYEQYF. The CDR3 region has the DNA TGTGCCAGCAGCTCTTATCTTGCGATCTACGAGCAGTACTTC.

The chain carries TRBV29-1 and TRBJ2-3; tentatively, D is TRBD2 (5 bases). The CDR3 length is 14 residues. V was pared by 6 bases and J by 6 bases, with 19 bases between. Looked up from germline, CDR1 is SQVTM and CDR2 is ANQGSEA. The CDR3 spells CSVKGRTPTDTQYF. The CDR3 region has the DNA TGCAGCGTCAAGGGAAGGACTCCAACTGATACGCAGTATTTT.

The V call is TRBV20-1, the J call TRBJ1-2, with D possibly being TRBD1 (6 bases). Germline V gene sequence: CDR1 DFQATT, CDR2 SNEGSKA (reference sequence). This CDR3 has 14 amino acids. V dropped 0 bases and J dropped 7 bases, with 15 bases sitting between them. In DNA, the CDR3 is TGCAGTGCTAGAGAGTCGGGGGCGCAAAGTGGCTACACCTTC. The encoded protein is CSARESGAQSGYTF.

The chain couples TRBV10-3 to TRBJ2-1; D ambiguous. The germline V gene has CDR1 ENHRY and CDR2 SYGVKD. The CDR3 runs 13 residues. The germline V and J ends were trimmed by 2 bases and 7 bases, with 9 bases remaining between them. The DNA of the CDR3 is TGTGCCATCAGTGAGGGGTTGGGGAATGAGCAGTTCTTC. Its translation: CAISEGLGNEQFF.

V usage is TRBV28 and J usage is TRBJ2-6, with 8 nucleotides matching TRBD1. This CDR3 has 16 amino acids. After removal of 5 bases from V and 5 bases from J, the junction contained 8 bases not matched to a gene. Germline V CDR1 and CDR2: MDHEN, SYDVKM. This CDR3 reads CASSGDRSFRANVLTF. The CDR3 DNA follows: TGTGCCAGCAGTGGGGACAGGAGTTTTCGGGCCAACGTCCTGACTTTC. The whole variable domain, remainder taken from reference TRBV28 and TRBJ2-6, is DVKVTQSSRYLVKRTGEKVFLECVQDMDHENMFWYRQDPGLGLRLIYFSYDVKMKEKGDIPEGYSVSREKKERFSLILESASTNQTSMYLCASSGDRSFRANVLTFGAGSRLTVL.

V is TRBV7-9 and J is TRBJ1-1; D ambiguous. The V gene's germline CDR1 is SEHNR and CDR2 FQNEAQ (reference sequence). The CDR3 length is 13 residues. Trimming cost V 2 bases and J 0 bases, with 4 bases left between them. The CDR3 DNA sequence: TGTGCCAGCAGCTTACAGGTGAACACTGAAGCTTTCTTT. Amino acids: CASSLQVNTEAFF.

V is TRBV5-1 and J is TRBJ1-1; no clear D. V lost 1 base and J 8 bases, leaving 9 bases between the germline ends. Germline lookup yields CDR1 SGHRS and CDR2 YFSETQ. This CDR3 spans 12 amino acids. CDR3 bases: TGCGCCAGCAGCTTGACACAATTCGAAGCTTTCTTT. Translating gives CASSLTQFEAFF. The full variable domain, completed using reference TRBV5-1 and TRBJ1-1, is KAGVTQTPRYLIKTRGQQVTLSCSPISGHRSVSWYQQTPGQGLQFLFEYFSETQRNKGNFPGRFSGRQFSNSRSEMNVSTLELGDSALYLCASSLTQFEAFFGQGTRLTVV.

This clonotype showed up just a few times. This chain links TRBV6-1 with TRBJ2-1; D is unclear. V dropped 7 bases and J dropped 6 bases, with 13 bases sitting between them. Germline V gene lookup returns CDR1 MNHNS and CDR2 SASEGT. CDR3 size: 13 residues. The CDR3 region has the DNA TGTGCCAGCACCCTTAGGGCGCGCAATGAGCAGTTCTTC. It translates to CASTLRARNEQFF.

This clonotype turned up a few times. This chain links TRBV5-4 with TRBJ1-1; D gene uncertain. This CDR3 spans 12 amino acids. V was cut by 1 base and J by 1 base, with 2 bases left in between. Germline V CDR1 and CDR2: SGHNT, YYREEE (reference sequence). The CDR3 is CASSLWNTEAFF. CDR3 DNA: TGTGCCAGCAGCTTGTGGAACACTGAAGCTTTCTTT.